These 16 T cell receptor beta chains came from one sample sequenced in a study of Ad26.COV2.S vaccination and SARS-CoV-2 variants. Produced via immunoSEQ multiplex PCR; TCRdb's table is partial and in-frame only. The sample consists of approximately 150,000 clones, 86% of them appearing once. Here the sequenced sample was peripheral blood, taken after recovery from COVID-19. These receptors were obtained from a human donor who had recovered from COVID-19.

Here the CDR3 reads CASGTDYNEQFF. CDR3 nucleotide sequence: TGTGCCAGCGGGACCGACTACAATGAGCAGTTCTTC. The chain employs TRBV19 and TRBJ2-1; either TRBD1 or TRBD2 may fit D (5 bases each). Per the germline V gene, CDR1 is LNHDA and CDR2 is SQIVND (reference sequence). With 9 bases removed from V and 3 bases from J, the gap between germline ends came to 9 bases. The CDR3 has 12 amino acids.

The rearrangement links TRBV18 to TRBJ2-5; D unresolved. Germline-derived CDR1 and CDR2 are KGHSH and LQKENI. V lost 3 bases to trimming and J lost 7 bases, with 9 bases between them. The length of the CDR3 is 12 residues. CDR3 loop: CASSPTPGTQYF. The CDR3 nucleotides are TGTGCCAGCTCACCCACCCCTGGGACCCAGTACTTC.

The V and J genes are TRBV11-2 and TRBJ1-1; no definite D call. V was cut by 5 bases and J by 0 bases, with 10 bases left in between. The CDR3 totals 14 residues. CDR1 is SGHAT, CDR2 FQNNGV, per germline. The CDR3 here is CASSLGILNTEAFF. DNA for the CDR3: TGTGCCAGCAGCCTAGGAATTTTGAACACTGAAGCTTTCTTT.

Details on this clone: Germline and junction disagree at one end, which may indicate a read error. J is TRBJ1-1 and V is TRBV6-5, with a possible D match to TRBD1 (5 bases). The CDR3 covers 11 residues. Germline V gives CDR1 MNHEY, CDR2 SVGAGI. CDR3: CASTSDGGAYF. The CDR3 DNA reads TGTGCCAGCACCTCAGACGGTGGGGCTTACTTT.

The rearrangement joins TRBV7-9 to TRBJ1-3, with D uncertain. The V gene's germline CDR1 is SEHNR and CDR2 FQNEAQ (reference sequence). V lost 4 bases and J lost 0, with 10 bases in between. The CDR3 sequence is 15 residues long. This CDR3 reads CASSYTVPSGNTIYF. CDR3 bases: TGTGCCAGCAGCTACACGGTACCCTCTGGAAACACCATATATTTT.

The chain is built from TRBV6-5 and TRBJ1-6, with D possibly matching TRBD1 (5 bases). CDR3 length equals 14 residues. Germline V gene sequence: CDR1 MNHEY, CDR2 SVGAGI. Trimming pared 8 bases from V and 6 bases from J, leaving 14 bases between. The DNA for the CDR3 is TGTGCCAGCCGGGACGTCGAACCTAATTCACCCCTCCACTTT. Amino acid sequence: CASRDVEPNSPLHF.

V is TRBV19 and J is TRBJ1-2; 7 nucleotides line up with TRBD1. Germline CDR1 reads LNHDA; CDR2 reads SQIVND (reference sequence). J gave up 4 bases and V 6 bases, and 5 bases lay outside the gene matches. This CDR3 comprises 13 residues. The CDR3 bases are TGTGCCAGTAGCCGGACAGGAGTCTATGGCTACACCTTC. It encodes CASSRTGVYGYTF.

This rearrangement joins TRBV29-1 to TRBJ2-4; D is possibly TRBD1 or TRBD2 (6 bases each). The germline gives CDR1 SQVTM, CDR2 ANQGSEA. The CDR3 is made up of 16 amino acids. V shed 0 bases and J shed 7 bases, with 19 bases lying between them. CDR3 region: CSVEDRPSGAGNIQYF. The CDR3 region has the DNA TGCAGCGTTGAAGATCGGCCCTCGGGGGCCGGGAACATTCAGTACTTC.

The chain is built from TRBV6-2 or TRBV6-3 and TRBJ2-5; 8 nucleotides agree with TRBD1. Germline V CDR1 and CDR2: MNHEY, SVGEGT. V lost 2 bases to trimming and J lost 2 bases; unmatched junction nucleotides: 4. The CDR3 runs 15 residues. The CDR3, as DNA: TGTGCCAGCAGTTACGGGGGGACAGGACAAGAGACCCAGTACTTC. It codes for CASSYGGTGQETQYF.

The V gene is TRBV28, the J gene TRBJ2-5; 9 nucleotides match TRBD2. V shed 6 bases and J 5 bases; nucleotides not matched to a gene: 13. Germline CDR1 is MDHEN and CDR2 is SYDVKM. The CDR3 runs 16 residues. CDR3 coding DNA: TGTGCCAGCAGCCCCCCGGCGCGGGGGGGCCGGGAGACCCAGTACTTC. This sequence encodes CASSPPARGGRETQYF.

About this clone itself: One end of the junction varies from germline; a read error may be responsible. This sequence joins TRBV7-7 and TRBJ2-2; the D is unclear. CDR3 size: 12 residues. From germline, CDR1 is SSHAT and CDR2 FNYEAQ (reference sequence). The CDR3 here is CASSLGSGELFF. CDR3 DNA sequence: TGTGCTAGCAGCTTAGGATCCGGGGAGCTGTTTTTT.

The chain has TRBV5-1 and TRBJ2-1; D gene ambiguous. Germline values: CDR1 SGHRS, CDR2 YFSETQ. The CDR3 spans 12 residues. V was shortened by 0 bases and J by 7 bases, with 5 bases between the two germline ends. CDR3 DNA sequence: TGCGCCAGCAGCTTGGCTCTGAATGAGCAGTTCTTC. It translates to CASSLALNEQFF.

The chain combines TRBV11-2 with TRBJ1-1; D is unclear. The CDR3 consists of 17 residues. CDR1 and CDR2 from the germline V gene are SGHAT and FQNNGV. V was shortened by 3 bases and J by 1 base, with 18 bases between the two germline ends. CDR3 DNA sequence: TGTGCCAGCAGCTTGCACCATCTCCGGGTGGGGAACACTGAAGCTTTCTTT. As protein: CASSLHHLRVGNTEAFF. Variable domain in full (rest from reference TRBV11-2 and TRBJ1-1): EAGVAQSPRYKIIEKRQSVAFWCNPISGHATLYWYQQILGQGPKLLIQFQNNGVVDDSQLPKDRFSAERLKGVDSTLKIQPAKLEDSAVYLCASSLHHLRVGNTEAFFGQGTRLTVV.

The rearrangement joins TRBV28 to TRBJ1-4; no clear D gene. V was pared by 6 bases and J by 3 bases, with 8 bases between. CDR3 length equals 13 residues. The germline V gene encodes CDR1 MDHEN and CDR2 SYDVKM. CDR3 sequence: CASSLGPNEKLFF. The DNA of the CDR3 is TGTGCCAGCAGCTTAGGGCCTAATGAAAAACTGTTTTTT.

The CDR3 here is CASNPGTANTEAFF. CDR3 DNA sequence: TGTGCCAGCAATCCGGGTACGGCGAACACTGAAGCTTTCTTT. The chain combines TRBV6-1 with TRBJ1-1; D unclear. The germline V gene has CDR1 MNHNS and CDR2 SASEGT. V gave up 7 bases and J gave up 1 base, with 13 bases separating them. CDR3 length: 14 residues.

J is TRBJ1-2 and V is TRBV11-2; no firm D call. Trimming took 4 bases from V and 0 from J, leaving 18 bases between them. The CDR3 is made up of 17 amino acids. Germline V gives CDR1 SGHAT, CDR2 FQNNGV. CDR3 sequence: CASSSFLIRRPNYGYTF. In DNA form, the CDR3 reads TGTGCCAGCAGCTCGTTTTTGATTAGGAGACCTAACTATGGCTACACCTTC.